These 19 T cell receptor beta chains share one sample of origin, sequenced in a study of siplizumab effects on memory and regulatory T cells. Using immunoSEQ multiplex PCR, the repertoire was profiled, and TCRdb retains in-frame clones only, with some absent. The sample has 55,000 to 65,000 clones; just over 95% are singletons. Sequencing was performed on naive CD8+ T cells sorted from blood. The receptors originated from a human donor in good health.

The gene calls are TRBV9 and TRBJ2-1; TRBD2 aligns across 11 bases. Germline lookup yields CDR1 SGDLS and CDR2 YYNGEE. V was pared by 3 bases and J by 7 bases, with 12 bases of the junction left unmatched. The CDR3 runs 17 residues. The CDR3 loop reads CASSAKYGTSGINEQFF. CDR3 sequence (DNA): TGTGCCAGCAGCGCTAAATACGGGACTAGCGGAATTAATGAGCAGTTCTTC. Based on the CDR3 plus reference TRBV9 and TRBJ2-1, the full variable domain is DSGVTQTPKHLITATGQRVTLRCSPRSGDLSVYWYQQSLDQGLQFLIQYYNGEERAKGNILERFSAQQFPDLHSELNLSSLELGDSALYFCASSAKYGTSGINEQFFGPGTRLTVL.

The chain recombines TRBV28 with TRBJ1-5, with D uncertain. Looked up from germline, CDR1 is MDHEN and CDR2 is SYDVKM. The V and J ends lost 5 bases and 5 bases respectively, with 10 bases between them. The CDR3 has 13 residues. As DNA, the CDR3 is TGTGCCAGCAGTCCCCCCTATGATCAGCCCCAGCATTTT. Its protein is CASSPPYDQPQHF.

The chain combines TRBV7-8 with TRBJ1-4; 9 bases line up with TRBD1. V lost 5 bases, J lost 2 bases, and 6 bases stayed unmatched. Germline V CDR1 and CDR2: SGHVS, FQNEAQ. This CDR3 has 16 residues. This chain's CDR3 is CASSGGQGSTNEKLFF. The CDR3 coding sequence is TGTGCCAGCAGCGGGGGACAGGGCTCCACTAATGAAAAACTGTTTTTT.

This clone came up once. The chain carries TRBV27 and TRBJ1-1; D is undetermined. CDR3 length equals 14 residues. In germline, CDR1 is MNHEY, CDR2 SMNVEV (reference sequence). Between the trimmed V and J ends, which lost 2 bases and 5 bases, there was a span of 12 bases. CDR3: CASSLKGSGTEAFF. DNA for the CDR3: TGTGCCAGCAGTTTAAAGGGCTCTGGGACTGAAGCTTTCTTT.

CDR3: CASSQDGSGQETQYF. DNA for the CDR3: TGCGCCAGCAGCCAAGATGGTAGCGGACAAGAGACCCAGTACTTC. The gene calls are TRBV4-3 and TRBJ2-5; weak D call: TRBD2 (6 bases). The CDR3 is made up of 15 amino acids. Looked up from germline, CDR1 is LGHNA and CDR2 is YSLEER. V gave up 0 bases and J gave up 2 bases, with 10 bases separating them.

This rearrangement joins TRBV5-1 to TRBJ2-2; 9 bases line up with TRBD2. This CDR3 region has 19 residues. Germline CDR1 is SGHRS and CDR2 is YFSETQ. The trim removed 4 bases at V and 6 bases at J, leaving 19 bases unmatched. CDR3 nucleotides: TGCGCCAGCAGCCCAAACCCCCTAGACGGGACTAGCTTCGCCGGGGAGCTGTTTTTT. Protein product: CASSPNPLDGTSFAGELFF.

The chain couples TRBV19 to TRBJ2-7, with 8 bases fitting TRBD1. In germline, CDR1 is LNHDA, CDR2 SQIVND (reference sequence). With 4 bases clipped from V and 5 bases from J, the junction kept 13 bases outside the gene matches. There are 16 residues in the CDR3. In DNA form, the CDR3 reads TGTGCCAGTAGTACAATCCGGACAGGGTACTCTCACGAGCAGTACTTC. This codes for CASSTIRTGYSHEQYF. The variable domain in full, completed from reference TRBV19 and TRBJ2-7, reads DGGITQSPKYLFRKEGQNVTLSCEQNLNHDAMYWYRQDPGQGLRLIYYSQIVNDFQKGDIAEGYSVSREKKESFPLTVTSAQKNPTAFYLCASSTIRTGYSHEQYFGPGTRLTVT.

The rearrangement links TRBV19 to TRBJ2-7, with a tentative D call TRBD2 (5 bases). Germline CDR1 is LNHDA and CDR2 is SQIVND (reference sequence). The CDR3 is 11 residues long. The germline V and J ends were trimmed by 8 bases and 9 bases, with 14 bases remaining between them. The CDR3 region has the DNA TGTGCCAGTTTCGGTGCGGGTCGGCAGTACTTC. Its translation: CASFGAGRQYF.

This clone has just one count. V and J are TRBV30 and TRBJ1-4; D unclear. Germline assignment: CDR1 GTSNPN and CDR2 SVGIG (reference sequence). This CDR3 spans 14 amino acids. V was cut by 4 bases and J by 5 bases, with 14 bases left in between. CDR3 loop: CAWTETADNEKLFF. CDR3 nucleotide sequence: TGTGCCTGGACCGAGACTGCCGACAATGAAAAACTGTTTTTT.

The gene calls are TRBV12-5 and TRBJ2-5; 13 bases are shared with TRBD2. Germline V gene data show CDR1 as LGHNT and CDR2 as FRNRAP. The length of the CDR3 is 16 residues. V gave up 6 bases and J gave up 8 bases; unmatched junction bases: 12. The CDR3: CASGLLAGGPVETQYF. The CDR3 DNA sequence: TGTGCTAGTGGCTTACTAGCGGGAGGGCCTGTGGAAACCCAGTACTTC.

The chain recombines TRBV4-2 with TRBJ2-7; perhaps TRBD2 as D (6 bases). V was cut by 1 base and J by 2 bases, with 6 bases left in between. The germline CDR1 and CDR2 sequences are LGHNA and YNFKEQ. The CDR3 covers 13 residues. CDR3 protein: CASSQGLAYEQYF. The CDR3 DNA reads as TGTGCCAGCAGCCAAGGACTAGCCTACGAGCAGTACTTC.

This chain uses TRBV27 with TRBJ2-7; D gene uncertain. Germline V gene sequence: CDR1 MNHEY, CDR2 SMNVEV (reference sequence). The CDR3 runs 15 residues. Trimming left V 6 bases short and J 0 bases short, with 15 bases between. The CDR3 DNA is TGTGCCAGCAGGCCCATCACCGGGTCCTCCTACGAGCAGTACTTC. This sequence encodes CASRPITGSSYEQYF.

The CDR3: CASSVGTRLEVYNEQFF. CDR3 nucleotide sequence: TGTGCCAGCAGCGTTGGGACTCGACTTGAGGTCTACAATGAGCAGTTCTTC. J is TRBJ2-1 and V is TRBV9; TRBD2 might be the D (6 bases). The CDR3 runs 17 residues. Germline lookup yields CDR1 SGDLS and CDR2 YYNGEE. V was trimmed by 2 bases and J by 3 bases, leaving 18 bases between them. The full variable domain, in which reference TRBV9 and TRBJ2-1 provide the parts outside the CDR3, is DSGVTQTPKHLITATGQRVTLRCSPRSGDLSVYWYQQSLDQGLQFLIQYYNGEERAKGNILERFSAQQFPDLHSELNLSSLELGDSALYFCASSVGTRLEVYNEQFFGPGTRLTVL.

CDR3: CASSQGFGVGNNEQFF. The CDR3 region has the DNA TGTGCCAGCAGCCAAGGTTTTGGTGTAGGCAACAATGAGCAGTTCTTC. The chain combines TRBV14 with TRBJ2-1; D not resolved. The CDR3 spans 16 residues. V lost 1 base, J lost 5 bases, and 15 bases lay in between. Germline V lookup: CDR1 SGHDN, CDR2 FVKESK.

The chain has TRBV6-5 and TRBJ1-2; the D gene is possibly TRBD1 (6 bases). Germline-derived CDR1 and CDR2 are MNHEY and SVGAGI. V lost 0 bases and J 8 bases, leaving 10 bases between the germline ends. The CDR3 consists of 13 residues. CDR3: CASSYSTGRGYTF. The CDR3 coding sequence is TGTGCCAGCAGTTACTCTACAGGGCGCGGCTACACCTTC.

J is TRBJ1-2 and V is TRBV27; a possible D gene is TRBD1 (5 bases). The V gene lost 3 bases and the J gene lost 4 bases, with 15 bases spanning the gap. This CDR3 has 15 residues. Germline values: CDR1 MNHEY, CDR2 SMNVEV (reference sequence). The CDR3 coding sequence is TGTGCCAGCAGTTTGTTGGGCAGGGAAATCTATGGCTACACCTTC. Protein sequence: CASSLLGREIYGYTF.

This chain connects TRBV19 to TRBJ2-2, with a weak D call TRBD2 (6 bases). This CDR3 has 16 residues. Germline V gene data show CDR1 as LNHDA and CDR2 as SQIVND (reference sequence). Trimming left V 3 bases short and J 8 bases short, with 19 bases between. The CDR3 loop is CASSIWLAPEGGELFF. In DNA, the CDR3 is TGTGCCAGTAGTATTTGGCTAGCGCCCGAGGGGGGGGAGCTGTTTTTT.

V is TRBV7-2 and J is TRBJ2-3; D gene ambiguous. The CDR3 is 13 amino acids. V was cut by 3 bases and J by 2 bases, with 6 bases left in between. From germline, CDR1 is SGHTA and CDR2 FQGNSA. CDR3 residues: CASSFEVTDTQYF. The CDR3 nucleotides read TGTGCCAGCAGCTTCGAGGTCACAGATACGCAGTATTTT.

This clone was observed a single time. This rearrangement joins TRBV9 to TRBJ2-6; no reliable D call. The V gene's germline CDR1 is SGDLS and CDR2 YYNGEE. This CDR3 has 19 residues. V was shortened by 0 bases and J by 0 bases, with 16 bases between the two germline ends. As DNA, the CDR3 is TGTGCCAGCAGCGTAGGCGGTGGGCAATCCCCCTCTGGGGCCAACGTCCTGACTTTC. Encoded protein: CASSVGGGQSPSGANVLTF.